A single T cell receptor beta chain is shown here with its context. The germline V gene encodes CDR1 SQVTM and CDR2 ANQGSEA. This CDR3 comprises 16 residues. The V gene lost 0 bases and the J gene lost 0 bases, with 13 bases spanning the gap. Repertoires were generated with immunoSEQ multiplex PCR, while TCRdb's copy carries only in-frame clones and drops some. This sample has 1 million to 1.3 million clones, with 75% to 80% found just once. The sample originates from a study of shared clonotypes between healthy human individuals. This chain joins TRBV29-1 and TRBJ2-3; the D gene is possibly TRBD2 (6 bases). This clonotype was sampled from a man younger than 35 in good health. Some clones in this sample may be carry-over from other donors' samples. The sample was memory CD4+ T cells from PBMCs. The subset is: CD45RA-negative fraction. CDR3 sequence (DNA): TGCAGCGTTGAAGATCGGGGGAGAACGAGCACAGATACGCAGTATTTT. Amino acid sequence: CSVEDRGRTSTDTQYF.